The 32 T cell receptor beta chains below come from one sample, sequenced in a study of shared clonotypes between healthy human individuals. Using immunoSEQ multiplex PCR, the repertoire was profiled, and TCRdb retains in-frame clones only, with some absent. The sample comprises approximately 810,000 clones, 80% to 95% of which are singletons, and 20% to 30% rests with the top ten. CD8 cells regarded as naive lacked CD45RO, were positively chosen for CCR7, and omitted terminally differentiated effector memory CD45RA+ cells. Sequencing input: naive CD8+ T cells sorted from blood. These receptor sequences come from a man under 40 in good health.

The rearrangement uses TRBV6-5 and TRBJ1-1; 8 bases map to TRBD1. The germline CDR1 and CDR2 sequences are MNHEY and SVGAGI. With 2 bases clipped from V and 7 bases from J, the junction kept 3 bases outside the gene matches. The CDR3 is 13 residues long. The CDR3 region has the DNA TGTGCCAGCAGTTACGGGACAGGTTTTGAAGCTTTCTTT. Protein product: CASSYGTGFEAFF.

This sequence joins TRBV29-1 and TRBJ2-1; 8 positions match TRBD2. Germline-derived CDR1 and CDR2 are SQVTM and ANQGSEA. The length of the CDR3 is 17 residues. The trim removed 3 bases at V and 5 bases at J, leaving 15 bases unmatched. Here the CDR3 reads CSVDLELAARYNNEQFF. The CDR3 nucleotides are TGCAGCGTTGATTTAGAACTAGCGGCCCGATATAACAATGAGCAGTTCTTC.

The chain recombines TRBV19 with TRBJ2-1, with 10 bases fitting TRBD2. V gave up 6 bases and J gave up 5 bases; unmatched junction bases: 4. Germline assignment: CDR1 LNHDA and CDR2 SQIVND (reference sequence). The CDR3 spans 14 residues. Written as DNA, the CDR3 is TGTGCCAGTAGAGGGACTAGCGCGGACAATGAGCAGTTCTTC. It specifies CASRGTSADNEQFF.

This chain links TRBV10-1 with TRBJ2-3; perhaps TRBD1 as D (5 bases). The CDR3 extends over 12 amino acids. Germline loops: CDR1 WNHNN, CDR2 SYGVQD (reference sequence). The V and J ends lost 5 bases and 3 bases respectively, with 6 bases between them. The DNA for the CDR3 is TGCGCCAGCAGTCAGGGAACAGATACGCAGTATTTT. It is translated as CASSQGTDTQYF.

As regards this clone: An end of the junction does not agree with germline; a read error may underlie this. V and J are TRBV29-1 and TRBJ2-5; 9 positions agree with TRBD1. The CDR3 is 14 residues long. Per the germline V gene, CDR1 is SQVTM and CDR2 is ANQGSEA. The CDR3 sequence is CSVEDRGREETQYF. The CDR3 nucleotides read TGCAGCGTGGAAGACAGGGGGAGAGAAGAGACCCAGTACTTC.

V and J are TRBV27 and TRBJ2-7, with TRBD2 identical over 7 bases. V was pared by 8 bases and J by 2 bases, with 6 bases of the junction left unmatched. The CDR3 sequence is 13 residues long. Germline V lookup: CDR1 MNHEY, CDR2 SMNVEV (reference sequence). The DNA for the CDR3 is TGTGCCAGCGCTCCCGGGAGGACCTACGAGCAGTACTTC. This codes for CASAPGRTYEQYF.

The sample holds many counts of this clone. The chain has TRBV7-3 and TRBJ2-2, with D perhaps matching TRBD1 or TRBD2 (5 bases each). V was shortened by 4 bases and J by 6 bases, with 12 bases between the two germline ends. This CDR3 has 14 residues. CDR1 and CDR2 from the germline V gene are SGHTA and FQGTGA. CDR3 sequence (DNA): TGTGCCAGCAGCTCCACCGAGGGACCCGGGGAGCTGTTTTTT. It specifies CASSSTEGPGELFF.

The J gene is TRBJ2-1, the V gene TRBV2; TRBD2 agrees at 8 bases. This CDR3 contains 14 residues. From germline, CDR1 is SNHLY and CDR2 FYNNEI. V was clipped by 7 bases and J by 3 bases; unmatched bases: 5. The CDR3 sequence is CASTWGTSYNEQFF. The CDR3 bases are TGTGCCAGCACCTGGGGGACTAGCTACAATGAGCAGTTCTTC.

This chain links TRBV5-1 with TRBJ2-1, with D unresolved. Trimming pared 0 bases from V and 7 bases from J, leaving 17 bases between. Germline assignment: CDR1 SGHRS and CDR2 YFSETQ. The CDR3 spans 16 residues. In DNA form, the CDR3 reads TGCGCCAGCAGCTTGGCTGTGGCGGATCTACGGAATGAGCAGTTCTTC. Translated, it gives CASSLAVADLRNEQFF.

This chain links TRBV30 with TRBJ1-2; D remains ambiguous. There are 14 residues in the CDR3. V was pared by 1 base and J by 3 bases, with 12 bases between. Germline V CDR1 and CDR2: GTSNPN, SVGIG (reference sequence). CDR3 nucleotides: TGTGCCTGGAGTGATGGAGGGTGGGACTATGGCTACACCTTC. The encoded protein is CAWSDGGWDYGYTF.

This clone was picked up one time. V and J are TRBV27 and TRBJ2-3; 16 bases line up with TRBD2. V was clipped by 5 bases and J by 0 bases; unmatched bases: 11. Germline V gives CDR1 MNHEY, CDR2 SMNVEV (reference sequence). CDR3 length: 20 residues. CDR3 residues: CASSPRVGTSGRGSTDTQYF. As DNA, the CDR3 is TGTGCCAGCAGTCCCAGGGTGGGGACTAGCGGGAGGGGTAGCACAGATACGCAGTATTTT.

The V call is TRBV9, the J call TRBJ2-3; 12 positions agree with TRBD2. The length of the CDR3 is 16 residues. The germline V gene has CDR1 SGDLS and CDR2 YYNGEE. V dropped 0 bases and J dropped 6; count of bases not matched to a gene: 5. The CDR3 spells CASSVGASGRADTQYF. In DNA, the CDR3 is TGTGCCAGCAGCGTAGGGGCTAGCGGGAGGGCTGATACGCAGTATTTT.

This sequence joins TRBV18 and TRBJ1-5; no definite D call. This CDR3 has 16 residues. Germline V gene sequence: CDR1 KGHSH, CDR2 LQKENI. Trimming pared 1 base from V and 0 bases from J, leaving 10 bases between. The CDR3, as DNA: TGTGCCAGCTCACCACATGAATTCCATAGCAATCAGCCCCAGCATTTT. It is translated as CASSPHEFHSNQPQHF.

The CDR3 DNA reads TGTGCCAGCAGGGGATATGGGTACTCCTACAATGAGCAGTTCTTC. It yields the protein CASRGYGYSYNEQFF. The gene calls are TRBV6-5 and TRBJ2-1; D not certain. V was pared by 6 bases and J by 0 bases, with 12 bases between. Germline CDR1 reads MNHEY; CDR2 reads SVGAGI. The CDR3 runs to 15 residues.

At least ten counts were recorded for this clone. The chain couples TRBV10-1 to TRBJ2-7; the match to TRBD2 covers 11 bases. Germline lookup yields CDR1 WNHNN and CDR2 SYGVQD (reference sequence). V shed 3 bases, J shed 7 bases, and the junction held 14 bases outside the gene matches. The CDR3 runs to 17 residues. CDR3 amino acids: CASSDPGTSGPFGEQYF. In DNA form, the CDR3 reads TGCGCCAGCAGTGACCCTGGGACTAGCGGACCCTTCGGGGAGCAGTACTTC.

This rearrangement joins TRBV30 to TRBJ2-7, with 8 bases that match TRBD1. The junction had 8 bases not matched to a gene; V was cut back by 7 bases and J by 3 bases. Germline lookup yields CDR1 GTSNPN and CDR2 SVGIG (reference sequence). The CDR3 has 13 residues. CDR3 nucleotide sequence: TGTGCCTCCGGACAGGGCACCAACTACGAGCAGTACTTC. This translates into CASGQGTNYEQYF. Variable domain in full (rest from reference TRBV30 and TRBJ2-7): SQTIHQWPATLVQPVGSPLSLECTVEGTSNPNLYWYRQAAGRGLQLLFYSVGIGQISSEVPQNLSASRPQDRQFILSSKKLLLSDSGFYLCASGQGTNYEQYFGPGTRLTVT.

The chain couples TRBV14 to TRBJ1-2; 8 bases agree with TRBD1. There are 15 residues in the CDR3. Germline V gene sequence: CDR1 SGHDN, CDR2 FVKESK. Trimming cost V 4 bases and J 4 bases; bases outside gene matches: 8. The chain's CDR3 is CASSPQTGTGYGYTF. DNA of the CDR3: TGTGCCAGCAGCCCGCAGACCGGGACAGGCTATGGCTACACCTTC.

This chain joins TRBV4-1 and TRBJ1-3; D is ambiguous. V was clipped by 2 bases and J by 4 bases, with 18 bases between them. The CDR3 is made up of 17 amino acids. Germline assignment: CDR1 MGHRA and CDR2 YSYEKL. The CDR3 region is CASSQLPTDRGGNTIYF. CDR3 sequence (DNA): TGCGCCAGCAGCCAACTACCTACTGACCGGGGAGGAAACACCATATATTTT.

The chain is built from TRBV5-4 and TRBJ2-7; D gene ambiguous. Germline V CDR1 and CDR2: SGHNT, YYREEE (reference sequence). Trimming took off 3 bases at V and 5 bases at J, with 15 bases between the two ends. This CDR3 region has 14 residues. The CDR3, as DNA: TGTGCCAGCAGCTGGGGTAGTAGTCGGGACGAGCAGTACTTC. The encoded protein is CASSWGSSRDEQYF.

This rearrangement joins TRBV5-8 to TRBJ2-7; D remains unclear. V lost 6 bases to trimming and J lost 6 bases, with 13 bases between them. CDR3 size: 12 residues. Germline V gives CDR1 SGHTS, CDR2 YDEGEE. The CDR3 DNA reads as TGTGCCAGCACACCTTATGAGCGCGAGCAGTACTTC. Translated, it gives CASTPYEREQYF.

As for this clone: The same CDR3 arises from other DNA sequences in this sample as well. The gene calls are TRBV28 and TRBJ2-7; TRBD2 matches at 7 bases. V trimming: 5 bases; J trimming: 3 bases; junction bases outside the gene matches: 1. The germline V gene has CDR1 MDHEN and CDR2 SYDVKM. CDR3 size: 12 residues. In DNA, the CDR3 is TGTGCCAGCAGTCCGGGGGGCTACGAGCAGTACTTC. Translation gives CASSPGGYEQYF.

V gene TRBV28 combines with J gene TRBJ1-4, with no clear D. Trimming left V 4 bases short and J 2 bases short, with 17 bases between. CDR3 length: 17 residues. The germline gives CDR1 MDHEN, CDR2 SYDVKM. CDR3 DNA: TGTGCCAGCAGTTCCCCGCGGGCCGCCGCGACTAATGAAAAACTGTTTTTT. Translating it yields CASSSPRAAATNEKLFF.

Details on this clone: One end of the junction does not line up with germline, which may come from a read error. The chain couples TRBV15 to TRBJ2-4; D possibly corresponds to TRBD1 (6 bases). This CDR3 region has 15 residues. Germline values: CDR1 LNHNV, CDR2 YYDKDF (reference sequence). The CDR3 DNA reads as TGTGCCACCAGCAGAGGTCGGACAGCCCAAAACATTCAGTACTTC. It specifies CATSRGRTAQNIQYF.

The chain recombines TRBV29-1 with TRBJ2-1; tentatively, D is TRBD2 (5 bases). V gave up 4 bases and J gave up 0 bases, with 10 bases separating them. Germline-derived CDR1 and CDR2 are SQVTM and ANQGSEA. The CDR3 is 14 residues long. CDR3 loop: CSVASLSSYNEQFF. For the CDR3, the DNA is TGCAGCGTTGCTAGCTTAAGCTCCTACAATGAGCAGTTCTTC.

V is TRBV15 and J is TRBJ2-1, with 8 bases lining up with TRBD2. Germline CDR1 and CDR2: LNHNV and YYDKDF (reference sequence). J gave up 10 bases and V 3 bases, and 5 bases lay outside the gene matches. CDR3 length equals 13 residues. The DNA of the CDR3 is TGTGCCACCAGCAGTAAACGGGAGGGAGAGCAGTTCTTC. Amino acids: CATSSKREGEQFF.

The V and J genes are TRBV11-2 and TRBJ2-1, with 9 bases fitting TRBD2. The CDR3 spans 17 residues. V trimming: 6 bases; J trimming: 0 bases; junction bases outside the gene matches: 9. CDR1 is SGHAT and CDR2 is FQNNGV in the germline V gene. Here the CDR3 DNA reads TGTGCCAGCAGGAGGGCGGGGGGGGCAAACTCCTACAATGAGCAGTTCTTC. Its protein is CASRRAGGANSYNEQFF.

This sequence joins TRBV7-3 and TRBJ2-1; 9 bases are a match to TRBD1. The CDR3 sequence is 16 residues long. Germline V gene lookup returns CDR1 SGHTA and CDR2 FQGTGA. The V segment lost 3 bases and the J segment 2 bases; nucleotides outside the gene matches: 5. The chain's CDR3 is CASSFTGTGPYNEQFF. The CDR3, as DNA: TGTGCCAGCAGCTTCACCGGGACAGGGCCCTACAATGAGCAGTTCTTC.

V and J are TRBV21-1 and TRBJ1-1; the table assigns TRBD1, which was not confirmed against the DNA. TRBV21-1 is reported as a pseudogene. This CDR3 is built from 15 residues. CDR3 protein: CASSAPGGEGGEAFF. The CDR3 DNA reads as TGTGCCAGCAGCGCCCCAGGGGGCGAAGGCGGTGAAGCTTTCTTT.

In DNA, the CDR3 is TGTGCCAGCAGTGAATCTAGCGGCGACAATGAGCAGTTCTTC. It yields the protein CASSESSGDNEQFF. The V gene is TRBV2, the J gene TRBJ2-1; TRBD2 agrees at 7 bases. This CDR3 has 14 amino acids. The V segment lost 2 bases and the J segment 5 bases; nucleotides outside the gene matches: 3. Germline CDR1 is SNHLY and CDR2 is FYNNEI.

J is TRBJ2-7 and V is TRBV27, with 8 nucleotides matching TRBD2. The ends lost 3 bases at V and 2 bases at J; junction bases unmatched: 12. CDR1 is MNHEY, CDR2 SMNVEV, per germline (reference sequence). The CDR3 totals 17 residues. The chain's CDR3 is CASSFILLTSGTYEQYF. Here the CDR3 DNA reads TGTGCCAGCAGTTTTATTTTACTTACTAGCGGAACCTACGAGCAGTACTTC.

The V and J genes are TRBV4-1 and TRBJ1-2; D unclear. Germline V gives CDR1 MGHRA, CDR2 YSYEKL. The CDR3 has 14 residues. The V end lost 1 base, the J end lost 8 bases, and 14 bases lay between the germline ends. The CDR3 here is CASSQAPGLKGYTF. DNA of the CDR3: TGCGCCAGCAGCCAAGCCCCCGGATTAAAAGGCTACACCTTC.

This clone was counted once. The rearrangement uses TRBV5-1 and TRBJ2-2; D not certain. CDR3 length: 12 residues. CDR1 SGHRS and CDR2 YFSETQ come from the germline V gene. V lost 1 base and J lost 10, with 8 bases in between. CDR3 loop: CASSLNGEELFF. CDR3 bases: TGCGCCAGCAGCTTGAACGGCGAGGAGCTGTTTTTT.